These 7 T cell receptor beta chains share one sample of origin, sequenced in a study of T cell responses to AZD1222 COVID-19 vaccine. Clones were sequenced by immunoSEQ multiplex PCR, and TCRdb holds only the in-frame ones, with some missing. The sample carries about 94,000 clones, 85% recorded once. Material: peripheral blood, obtained 28 days after the second AZD1222 dose. The receptors originated from an adult who received the AZD1222 COVID-19 vaccine.

The chain recombines TRBV19 with TRBJ2-4, with D possibly matching TRBD1 (6 bases). CDR3 length: 13 amino acids. Trimming cost V 9 bases and J 8 bases, with 17 bases left between them. Germline V gene sequence: CDR1 LNHDA, CDR2 SQIVND (reference sequence). The CDR3 spells CASLPAAGDIQYF. The CDR3 nucleotides are TGTGCCAGCCTCCCCGCTGCAGGGGACATTCAGTACTTC.

A remark on this clone: An end of the junction does not agree with germline; a read error may underlie this. CDR3 region: CASSEEAGRSYNEQFF. The CDR3 DNA sequence: TGTGCCAGCAGCGAAGAAGCGGGGCGCTCCTACAATGAGCAGTTCTTC. The chain employs TRBV6-1 and TRBJ2-1, with 7 positions matching TRBD2. Germline lookup yields CDR1 MNHNS and CDR2 SASEGT. CDR3 length: 16 residues.

The J gene is TRBJ1-4, the V gene TRBV15; 8 positions agree with TRBD1. V was pared by 4 bases and J by 2 bases, with 6 bases of the junction left unmatched. Per germline, CDR1 LNHNV and CDR2 YYDKDF (reference sequence). The CDR3 runs to 16 residues. CDR3 loop: CATSTDRAATNEKLFF. As DNA, the CDR3 is TGTGCCACCAGCACGGACAGGGCGGCCACTAATGAAAAACTGTTTTTT. The full variable domain, completed using reference TRBV15 and TRBJ1-4, is DAMVIQNPRYQVTQFGKPVTLSCSQTLNHNVMYWYQQKSSQAPKLLFHYYDKDFNNEADTPDNFQSRRPNTSFCFLDIRSPGLGDTAMYLCATSTDRAATNEKLFFGSGTQLSVL.

The chain carries TRBV11-3 and TRBJ2-2; 10 bases line up with TRBD2. This CDR3 spans 16 amino acids. With V trimmed by 3 bases and J by 5 bases, 6 bases remained unmatched. CDR1 SGHNT and CDR2 YENEEA come from the germline V gene. The CDR3 DNA reads TGTGCCAGCAGCTTCGCTAGCGGGAGAGGGACCGGGGAGCTGTTTTTT. This codes for CASSFASGRGTGELFF.

V gene TRBV7-9 combines with J gene TRBJ1-2; perhaps TRBD1 as D (6 bases). Germline lookup yields CDR1 SEHNR and CDR2 FQNEAQ (reference sequence). V lost 5 bases and J lost 8, with 24 bases in between. This CDR3 has 16 residues. CDR3 in DNA: TGTGCCAGCAGCCCGATTAAAAGCAGCAGGGGAGTCGGCTACACCTTC. Its protein is CASSPIKSSRGVGYTF.

V is TRBV19 and J is TRBJ2-7; 9 bases align to TRBD1. This CDR3 has 14 residues. Looked up from germline, CDR1 is LNHDA and CDR2 is SQIVND (reference sequence). V lost 5 bases and J lost 5; bases outside the gene matches: 7. The CDR3 sequence: CASSAGTGTHEQYF. The DNA of the CDR3 is TGTGCCAGTAGTGCCGGGACAGGGACCCACGAGCAGTACTTC.

V and J are TRBV4-1 and TRBJ1-2, with D hard to call. The CDR3 has 15 residues. Trimming removed 0 bases from V and 2 bases from J, with 10 bases in between. Germline V gene lookup returns CDR1 MGHRA and CDR2 YSYEKL. CDR3 coding DNA: TGCGCCAGCAGCCAAGATGTAAGGGTCAACTATGGCTACACCTTC. Its translation: CASSQDVRVNYGYTF.